This entry lists 27 T cell receptor beta chains sequenced from one sample in a study of vaccination and CD4 T cells after COVID-19. What these receptors recognize is not known. Sequence data for DNA of cultured CD4+ T cells were generated by the Oncomine TCR Beta short-read assay. TCRdb re-called the PCR reads through MiXCR, storing one row per CDR3 protein. The sample lists 9,500 to 14,000 distinct CDR3 sequences; around 47% were seen once. Treatment reported: roughly 10-day PBMC culture with coronavirus spike peptide pools or control peptides (ViraFEST assay). The sequencing input was CD4+ T cells from blood, cultured in vitro. The receptors originated from a human donor who had recovered from COVID-19.

This clonotype appeared a few times. The V and J genes are TRBV10-3 and TRBJ1-2; 8 nucleotides align to TRBD1. The CDR3 is made up of 18 amino acids. V gave up 0 bases and J gave up 6 bases; unmatched junction bases: 15. Germline V gene data show CDR1 as ENHRY and CDR2 as SYGVKD. In DNA, the CDR3 is TGTGCCATCAGTGAGTCCCTGGGACAGGCGCGGCGCGAGGATGGCTACACCTTC. Its protein is CAISESLGQARREDGYTF.

The chain employs TRBV27 and TRBJ1-2; 10 nucleotides agree with TRBD1. Germline V gives CDR1 MNHEY, CDR2 SMNVEV (reference sequence). Trimming removed 7 bases from V and 4 bases from J; junction bases left unmatched: 6. CDR3 length: 14 residues. Written as DNA, the CDR3 is TGTGCCAGCACCCGGACAGGGGGGACCTATGGCTACACCTTC. Translated, it gives CASTRTGGTYGYTF.

This chain connects TRBV7-2 to TRBJ2-7, with D possibly being TRBD2 (6 bases). CDR1 and CDR2 from the germline V gene are SGHTA and FQGNSA. V dropped 6 bases and J dropped 0 bases, with 15 bases sitting between them. This CDR3 comprises 15 residues. The CDR3 DNA sequence: TGTGCCAGCAGATCATTCGGGGGACTCTCCTACGAGCAGTACTTC. As protein: CASRSFGGLSYEQYF.

This rearrangement joins TRBV11-3 to TRBJ1-2, with D possibly TRBD1 on 6 matching bases. CDR3 length: 13 amino acids. Germline lookup yields CDR1 SGHNT and CDR2 YENEEA. Deletions cut 6 bases from V and 6 bases from J, with 14 bases between. In DNA, the CDR3 is TGTGCCAGCAGTCCACCAGGGGTAAATGGCTACACCTTC. Translated, it gives CASSPPGVNGYTF.

The chain joins TRBV19 to TRBJ1-1; D is undetermined. The germline gives CDR1 LNHDA, CDR2 SQIVND (reference sequence). CDR3 length: 16 amino acids. V was pared by 3 bases and J by 1 base, with 15 bases between. CDR3: CASSMAGGRSNTEAFF. The CDR3 bases are TGTGCCAGTAGTATGGCGGGAGGCAGATCGAACACTGAAGCTTTCTTT.

V is TRBV25-1 and J is TRBJ1-3; the D gene is possibly TRBD1 (6 bases). The CDR3 sequence is 13 residues long. The V end was cut by 6 bases, the J end by 4 bases, with 10 bases between. Germline V gene data show CDR1 as MGHDK and CDR2 as SYGVNS. The CDR3 reads CASRGARGNTIYF. The CDR3 DNA follows: TGTGCCAGCAGGGGGGCGCGCGGAAACACCATATATTTT.

The chain uses TRBV11-3 and TRBJ2-1, with 11 bases aligning to TRBD2. V lost 7 bases to trimming and J lost 3 bases; unmatched junction nucleotides: 2. CDR1 is SGHNT and CDR2 is YENEEA in the germline V gene. The CDR3 is 14 residues long. The CDR3 DNA sequence: TGTGCCAGCACCGGGACTAGCGGCTACAATGAGCAGTTCTTC. This gives the protein CASTGTSGYNEQFF.

This clonotype was counted a few times. The V and J genes are TRBV20-1 and TRBJ2-7; 9 bases fit TRBD1. After removal of 3 bases from V and 7 bases from J, the junction contained 7 bases not matched to a gene. The CDR3 contains 13 residues. Germline values: CDR1 DFQATT, CDR2 SNEGSKA (reference sequence). CDR3 sequence: CSARRLTGGEQYF. The CDR3 DNA is TGCAGTGCTAGGAGACTGACAGGGGGGGAGCAGTACTTC.

This clonotype was detected only a few times. The rearrangement joins TRBV20-1 to TRBJ2-2, with no clear D. Germline assignment: CDR1 DFQATT and CDR2 SNEGSKA (reference sequence). The CDR3 covers 14 residues. V was pared by 3 bases and J by 4 bases, with 12 bases between. CDR3 coding DNA: TGCAGTGCTAGTCGCGCGTCGGGCACCGGGGAGCTGTTTTTT. Its translation is CSASRASGTGELFF.

V is TRBV7-8 and J is TRBJ1-1; unclear D gene. Germline V gene sequence: CDR1 SGHVS, CDR2 FQNEAQ. Trimming pared 5 bases from V and 6 bases from J, leaving 10 bases between. The CDR3 covers 12 residues. This CDR3 is CASSGLHPEAFF. The DNA of the CDR3 is TGTGCCAGCAGCGGACTACATCCTGAAGCTTTCTTT.

Only a few counts were recorded for this clonotype. CDR3 sequence (DNA): TGTGCCAGCAGCTTAAAGGGGGCCAATCAGCCCCAGCATTTT. It yields the protein CASSLKGANQPQHF. This sequence joins TRBV7-6 and TRBJ1-5, with 7 positions matching TRBD1. This CDR3 region has 14 residues. The V and J ends lost 2 bases and 3 bases, in that order; junction bases with no gene match: 1. Germline CDR1 SGHVS, CDR2 FNYEAQ.

This clonotype was observed a handful of times. The chain couples TRBV20-1 to TRBJ1-6; D call uncertain. V was pared by 3 bases and J by 6 bases, with 9 bases between. Per the germline V gene, CDR1 is DFQATT and CDR2 is SNEGSKA (reference sequence). The CDR3 contains 13 residues. CDR3 DNA: TGCAGTGCTAGGGCAGCACGTAATTCACCCCTCCACTTT. Protein product: CSARAARNSPLHF.

This chain uses TRBV19 with TRBJ1-5; D is possibly TRBD1 (5 bases). The CDR3 has 16 residues. CDR1 is LNHDA, CDR2 SQIVND, per germline (reference sequence). V was clipped by 3 bases and J by 0 bases, with 12 bases between them. The CDR3 nucleotides read TGTGCCAGTAGTATCGTAGCAGGGTCTAGCAATCAGCCCCAGCATTTT. Its translation is CASSIVAGSSNQPQHF.

The chain is built from TRBV6-2 or TRBV6-3 and TRBJ1-2; D might be TRBD1 (5 bases). Deletions cut 5 bases from V and 9 bases from J, with 19 bases between. This CDR3 contains 14 residues. Germline values: CDR1 MNHEY, CDR2 SVGEGT. CDR3 region: CASSARGVLVRYTF. CDR3 bases: TGTGCCAGCAGTGCTCGGGGGGTTCTGGTACGCTACACCTTC.

The chain is built from TRBV30 and TRBJ2-2; D not certain. This CDR3 is 13 amino acids long. The germline CDR1 and CDR2 sequences are GTSNPN and SVGIG (reference sequence). Deletions cut 0 bases from V and 4 bases from J, with 6 bases between. The CDR3 bases are TGTGCCTGGAGTGTAATGGGCACCGGGGAGCTGTTTTTT. It specifies CAWSVMGTGELFF.

The gene calls are TRBV6-2 or TRBV6-3 and TRBJ1-2; D gene ambiguous. The germline V gene encodes CDR1 MNHEY and CDR2 SVGEGT. Trimming left V 6 bases short and J 0 bases short, with 5 bases between. This CDR3 is 12 amino acids long. This CDR3 reads CASSQSNYGYTF. The CDR3 nucleotides are TGTGCCAGCAGCCAGTCTAACTATGGCTACACCTTC.

In this sample, this clonotype turned up once. V and J are TRBV10-1 and TRBJ2-1; 8 nucleotides align to TRBD2. This CDR3 spans 16 amino acids. After removal of 0 bases from V and 7 bases from J, the junction contained 8 bases not matched to a gene. CDR1 WNHNN and CDR2 SYGVQD come from the germline V gene (reference sequence). CDR3 nucleotide sequence: TGCGCCAGCAGTGAGTCCGGGTCGGGGGGGCTAAATGAGCAGTTCTTC. Translating gives CASSESGSGGLNEQFF.

This chain joins TRBV7-2 and TRBJ2-1; tentatively, D is TRBD1 or TRBD2 (5 bases each). The CDR3 is 13 amino acids. Germline CDR1 SGHTA, CDR2 FQGNSA. V was shortened by 4 bases and J by 10 bases, with 14 bases between the two germline ends. Here the CDR3 reads CASSYKKGTEQFF. The DNA for the CDR3 is TGTGCCAGCAGCTACAAAAAAGGGACCGAGCAGTTCTTC.

This clonotype occurred once. The V gene is TRBV30, the J gene TRBJ2-3, with D possibly being TRBD2 (5 bases). CDR3 size: 15 residues. Germline-derived CDR1 and CDR2 are GTSNPN and SVGIG (reference sequence). V dropped 3 bases and J dropped 2 bases, with 15 bases sitting between them. Written as DNA, the CDR3 is TGTGCCTGGAGCGATACAGCGGTACCCACAGATACGCAGTATTTT. It yields the protein CAWSDTAVPTDTQYF.

J is TRBJ2-1 and V is TRBV24-1, with TRBD2 matching 12 bases. This CDR3 is 17 amino acids long. V lost 2 bases to trimming and J lost 7 bases; unmatched junction nucleotides: 8. Looked up from germline, CDR1 is KGHDR and CDR2 is SFDVKD. CDR3 in amino acids: CATSDSNLAGGLNEQFF. For the CDR3, the DNA is TGTGCCACCAGTGATTCAAACCTAGCGGGGGGGCTGAATGAGCAGTTCTTC.

A few counts support this clonotype. The chain is built from TRBV27 and TRBJ1-4; 8 nucleotides align to TRBD1. The V segment lost 10 bases and the J segment 8 bases; nucleotides outside the gene matches: 21. The CDR3 extends over 17 amino acids. Germline loops: CDR1 MNHEY, CDR2 SMNVEV (reference sequence). The CDR3: CATRKGQGARWGEKLFF. The CDR3 nucleotides read TGTGCCACCAGAAAAGGACAGGGCGCCCGCTGGGGAGAAAAACTGTTTTTT. Full variable domain (rest looked up from reference TRBV27 and TRBJ1-4): EAQVTQNPRYLITVTGKKLTVTCSQNMNHEYMSWYRQDPGLGLRQIYYSMNVEVTDKGDVPEGYKVSRKEKRNFPLILESPSPNQTSLYFCATRKGQGARWGEKLFFGSGTQLSVL.

This clonotype was seen a handful of times. The chain combines TRBV4-2 with TRBJ1-6, with 8 bases lining up with TRBD1. The junction had 9 bases not matched to a gene; V was cut back by 8 bases and J by 6 bases. Germline lookup yields CDR1 LGHNA and CDR2 YNFKEQ. The CDR3 is 15 residues long. CDR3 sequence reads: CASRYSTGVNSPLHF. DNA for the CDR3: TGTGCCAGCCGCTACTCGACAGGGGTTAATTCACCCCTCCACTTT.

The V and J genes are TRBV6-1 and TRBJ2-3; D gene unclear. The CDR3 runs 13 residues. Deletions cut 8 bases from V and 6 bases from J, with 15 bases between. The germline CDR1 and CDR2 sequences are MNHNS and SASEGT. Written as DNA, the CDR3 is TGTGCCAGCCGGTTAGGTTTAGGGGATACGCAGTATTTT. Its protein product is CASRLGLGDTQYF.

CDR3 residues: CASRLEESRQETQYF. The CDR3 DNA reads TGTGCCAGCAGGTTGGAGGAATCGAGACAAGAGACCCAGTACTTC. The V and J genes are TRBV6-1 and TRBJ2-5; possible D gene TRBD2, 5 bases. The germline V and J ends were trimmed by 6 bases and 2 bases, with 16 bases remaining between them. The CDR3 loop spans 15 amino acids. Germline assignment: CDR1 MNHNS and CDR2 SASEGT.

The sample holds one count of this clonotype. J is TRBJ1-3 and V is TRBV4-1; D remains ambiguous. V was cut by 3 bases and J by 8 bases, with 11 bases left in between. CDR1 and CDR2 from the germline V gene are MGHRA and YSYEKL. The CDR3 has 13 residues. The CDR3 reads CASSQEGFDTIYF. CDR3 DNA: TGCGCCAGCAGCCAGGAGGGTTTTGACACCATATATTTT.

This clonotype was recorded a few times. V and J are TRBV20-1 and TRBJ1-3; D ambiguous. Trimming removed 6 bases at V and 0 bases at J, with 15 bases between. The CDR3 loop spans 15 amino acids. CDR1 DFQATT and CDR2 SNEGSKA come from the germline V gene (reference sequence). This CDR3 is CSAPLILGSGNTIYF. The CDR3 coding sequence is TGCAGTGCGCCCCTTATATTGGGCTCTGGAAACACCATATATTTT.

This chain connects TRBV7-2 to TRBJ1-2; tentative D call: TRBD1 (6 bases). CDR3 length: 18 residues. Trimming removed 5 bases from V and 3 bases from J, with 25 bases in between. CDR1 SGHTA and CDR2 FQGNSA come from the germline V gene. The CDR3 bases are TGTGCCAGCAGCCCTCAGCAGACAGGCCCCAAGGATTACTATGGCTACACCTTC. Protein sequence: CASSPQQTGPKDYYGYTF.